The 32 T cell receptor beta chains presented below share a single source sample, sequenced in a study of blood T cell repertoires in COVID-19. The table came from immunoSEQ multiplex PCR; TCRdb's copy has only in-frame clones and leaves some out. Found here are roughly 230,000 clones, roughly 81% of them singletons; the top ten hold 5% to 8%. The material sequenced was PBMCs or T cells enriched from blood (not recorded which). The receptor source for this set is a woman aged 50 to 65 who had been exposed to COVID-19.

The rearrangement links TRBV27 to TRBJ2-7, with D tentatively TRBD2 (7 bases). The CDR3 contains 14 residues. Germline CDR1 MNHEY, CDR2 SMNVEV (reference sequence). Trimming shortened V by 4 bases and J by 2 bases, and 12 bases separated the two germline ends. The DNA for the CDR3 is TGTGCCAGCAGTTCTGGGGGGGCGCCCTACGAGCAGTACTTC. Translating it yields CASSSGGAPYEQYF.

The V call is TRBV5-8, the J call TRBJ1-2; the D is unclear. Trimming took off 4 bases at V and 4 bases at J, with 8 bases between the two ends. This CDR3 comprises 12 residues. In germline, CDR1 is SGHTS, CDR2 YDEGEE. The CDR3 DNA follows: TGTGCCAGCAGCCTTTTCAGCTATGGCTACACCTTC. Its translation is CASSLFSYGYTF.

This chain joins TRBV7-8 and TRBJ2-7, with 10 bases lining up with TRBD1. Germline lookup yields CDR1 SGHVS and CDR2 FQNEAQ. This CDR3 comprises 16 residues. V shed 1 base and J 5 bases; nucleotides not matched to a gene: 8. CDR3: CASSLGGPGQGHEQYF. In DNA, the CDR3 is TGTGCCAGCAGCTTAGGGGGACCGGGACAGGGGCACGAGCAGTACTTC.

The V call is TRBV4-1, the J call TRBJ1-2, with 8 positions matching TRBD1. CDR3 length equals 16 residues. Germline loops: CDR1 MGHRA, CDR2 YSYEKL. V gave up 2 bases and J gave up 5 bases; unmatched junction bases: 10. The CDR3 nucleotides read TGCGCCAGCAGCCAAACCCCGGGACAGGCCCTTTATGGCTACACCTTC. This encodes CASSQTPGQALYGYTF.

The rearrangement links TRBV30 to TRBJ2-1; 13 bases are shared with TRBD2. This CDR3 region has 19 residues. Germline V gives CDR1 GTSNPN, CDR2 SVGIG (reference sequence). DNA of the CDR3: TGTGCTCTTCAGGTCCTGACTAGCGGGGGGCCGGGCCGAGGGCGGGAGCAGTTCTTC. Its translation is CALQVLTSGGPGRGREQFF.

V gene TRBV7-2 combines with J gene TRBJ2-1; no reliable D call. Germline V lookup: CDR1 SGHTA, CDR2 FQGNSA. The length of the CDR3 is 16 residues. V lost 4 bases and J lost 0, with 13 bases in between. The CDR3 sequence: CASSSAPLGSYNEQFF. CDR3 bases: TGTGCCAGCAGCTCAGCCCCCCTCGGCTCCTACAATGAGCAGTTCTTC. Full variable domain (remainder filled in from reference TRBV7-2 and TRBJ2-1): GAGVSQSPSNKVTEKGKDVELRCDPISGHTALYWYRQSLGQGLEFLIYFQGNSAPDKSGLPSDRFSAERTGGSVSTLTIQRTQQEDSAVYLCASSSAPLGSYNEQFFGPGTRLTVL.

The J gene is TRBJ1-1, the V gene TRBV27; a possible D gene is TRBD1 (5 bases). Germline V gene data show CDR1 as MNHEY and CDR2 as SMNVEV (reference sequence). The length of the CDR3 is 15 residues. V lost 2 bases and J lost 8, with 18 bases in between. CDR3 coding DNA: TGTGCCAGCAGTTTAGTGGGGGGAGGGCTCTCAGAAGCTTTCTTT. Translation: CASSLVGGGLSEAFF.

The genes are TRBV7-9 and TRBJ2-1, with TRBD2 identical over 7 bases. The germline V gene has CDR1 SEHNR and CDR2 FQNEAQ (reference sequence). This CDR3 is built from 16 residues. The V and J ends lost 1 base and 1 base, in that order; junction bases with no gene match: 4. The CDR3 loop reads CASSLVGSGSYNEQFF. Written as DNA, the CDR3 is TGTGCCAGCAGCTTAGTTGGTAGCGGGTCCTACAATGAGCAGTTCTTC.

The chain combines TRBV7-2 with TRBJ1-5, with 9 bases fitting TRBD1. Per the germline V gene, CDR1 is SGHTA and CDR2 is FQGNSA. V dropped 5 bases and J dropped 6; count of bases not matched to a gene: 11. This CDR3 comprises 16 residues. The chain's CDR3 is CASSAEDRGRGQPQHF. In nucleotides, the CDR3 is TGTGCCAGCAGCGCCGAGGACAGGGGTCGTGGTCAGCCCCAGCATTTT.

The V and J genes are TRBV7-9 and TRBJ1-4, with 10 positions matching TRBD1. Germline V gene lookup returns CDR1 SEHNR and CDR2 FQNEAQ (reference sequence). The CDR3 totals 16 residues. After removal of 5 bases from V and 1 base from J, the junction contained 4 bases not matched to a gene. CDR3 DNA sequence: TGTGCCAGCAGCCAGGGACAGGGGAAAACTAATGAAAAACTGTTTTTT. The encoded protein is CASSQGQGKTNEKLFF.

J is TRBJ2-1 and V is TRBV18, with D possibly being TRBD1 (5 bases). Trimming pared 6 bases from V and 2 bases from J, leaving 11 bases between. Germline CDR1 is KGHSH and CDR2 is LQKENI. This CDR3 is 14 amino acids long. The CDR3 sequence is CASSRQGTYNEQFF. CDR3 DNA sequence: TGTGCCAGCTCGAGGCAGGGTACCTACAATGAGCAGTTCTTC.

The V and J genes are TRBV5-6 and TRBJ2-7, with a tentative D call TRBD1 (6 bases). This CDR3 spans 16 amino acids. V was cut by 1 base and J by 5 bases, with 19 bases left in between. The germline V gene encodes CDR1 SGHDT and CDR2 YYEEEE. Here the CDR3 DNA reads TGTGCCAGCAGCTTGCCTGGGGGCCTGAGATTCGACGAGCAGTACTTC. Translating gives CASSLPGGLRFDEQYF.

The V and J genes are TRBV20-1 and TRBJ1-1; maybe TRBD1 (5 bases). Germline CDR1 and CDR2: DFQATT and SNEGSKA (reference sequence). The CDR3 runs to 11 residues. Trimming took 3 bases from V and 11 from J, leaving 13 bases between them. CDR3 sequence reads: CSARYGTGAFF. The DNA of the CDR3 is TGCAGTGCTAGGTATGGGACTGGTGCTTTCTTT.

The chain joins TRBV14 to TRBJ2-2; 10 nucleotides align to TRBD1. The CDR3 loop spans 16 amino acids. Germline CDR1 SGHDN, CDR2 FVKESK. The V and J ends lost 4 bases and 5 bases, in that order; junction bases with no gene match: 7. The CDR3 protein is CASSRHRGQGTGELFF. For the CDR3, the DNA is TGTGCCAGCAGCCGTCACCGGGGACAGGGGACCGGGGAGCTGTTTTTT.

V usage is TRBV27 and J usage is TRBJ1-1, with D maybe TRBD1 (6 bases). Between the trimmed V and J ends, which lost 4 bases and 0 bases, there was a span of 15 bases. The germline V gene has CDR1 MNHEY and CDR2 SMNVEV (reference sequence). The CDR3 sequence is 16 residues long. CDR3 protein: CASSSQGDTMNTEAFF. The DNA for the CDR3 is TGTGCCAGCAGTTCACAGGGTGATACGATGAACACTGAAGCTTTCTTT.

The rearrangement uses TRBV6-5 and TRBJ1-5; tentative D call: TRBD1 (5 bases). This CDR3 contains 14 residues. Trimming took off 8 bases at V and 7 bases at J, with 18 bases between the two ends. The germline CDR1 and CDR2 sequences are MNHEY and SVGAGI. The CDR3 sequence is CASFADGTLQPQHF. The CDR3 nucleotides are TGTGCCAGCTTTGCCGACGGGACTCTACAGCCCCAGCATTTT.

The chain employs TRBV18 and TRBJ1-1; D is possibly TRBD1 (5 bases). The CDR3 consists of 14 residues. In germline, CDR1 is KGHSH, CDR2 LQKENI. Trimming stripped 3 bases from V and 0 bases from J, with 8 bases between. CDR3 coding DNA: TGTGCCAGCTCACCGGGGCCCATGAACACTGAAGCTTTCTTT. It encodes CASSPGPMNTEAFF.

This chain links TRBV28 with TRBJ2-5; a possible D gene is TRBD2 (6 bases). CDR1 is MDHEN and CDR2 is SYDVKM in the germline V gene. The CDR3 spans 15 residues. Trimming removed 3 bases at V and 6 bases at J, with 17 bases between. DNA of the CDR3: TGTGCCAGCAGTTTCTTTGACAGAGGGAGGAAGACCCAGTACTTC. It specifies CASSFFDRGRKTQYF.

CDR3 bases: TGTGCCAGCAGCCAGGCCGTGTTCCAGGGGGGCGGCATGAACACTGAAGCTTTCTTT. Translating it yields CASSQAVFQGGGMNTEAFF. V gene TRBV4-2 combines with J gene TRBJ1-1, with 7 bases matching TRBD1. The CDR3 is 19 amino acids. CDR1 is LGHNA and CDR2 is YNFKEQ in the germline V gene. Germline trimming cut 3 bases from V and 0 bases from J; bases unmatched to any gene: 16.

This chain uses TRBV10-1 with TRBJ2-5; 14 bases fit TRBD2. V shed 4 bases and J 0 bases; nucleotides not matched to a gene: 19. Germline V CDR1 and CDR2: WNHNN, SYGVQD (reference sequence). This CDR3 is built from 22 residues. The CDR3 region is CASSALYPLTSGGGRYQETQYF. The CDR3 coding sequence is TGCGCCAGCAGTGCCCTTTATCCCCTGACTAGCGGGGGGGGGCGGTACCAAGAGACCCAGTACTTC.

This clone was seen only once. CDR3 nucleotide sequence: TGTGCCAGCCGGACAGGGAACAACTACGAGCAGTACTTC. This gives the protein CASRTGNNYEQYF. V gene TRBV7-9 combines with J gene TRBJ2-7, with 8 bases matching TRBD1. The CDR3 is made up of 13 amino acids. The ends lost 8 bases at V and 3 bases at J; junction bases unmatched: 6. Germline V gene lookup returns CDR1 SEHNR and CDR2 FQNEAQ (reference sequence).

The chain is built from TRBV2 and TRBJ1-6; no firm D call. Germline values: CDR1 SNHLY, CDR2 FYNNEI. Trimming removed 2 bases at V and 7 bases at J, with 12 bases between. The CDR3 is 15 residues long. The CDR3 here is CASSEIQAWNSPLHF. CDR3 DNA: TGTGCCAGCAGTGAAATTCAGGCTTGGAATTCACCCCTCCACTTT.

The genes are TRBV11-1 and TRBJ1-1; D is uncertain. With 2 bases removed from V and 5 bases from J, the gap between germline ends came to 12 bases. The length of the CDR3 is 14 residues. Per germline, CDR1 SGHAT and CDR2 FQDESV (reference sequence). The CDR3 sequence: CASSLFPTPTEAFF. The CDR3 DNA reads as TGTGCCAGCAGCTTATTCCCCACTCCGACTGAAGCTTTCTTT.

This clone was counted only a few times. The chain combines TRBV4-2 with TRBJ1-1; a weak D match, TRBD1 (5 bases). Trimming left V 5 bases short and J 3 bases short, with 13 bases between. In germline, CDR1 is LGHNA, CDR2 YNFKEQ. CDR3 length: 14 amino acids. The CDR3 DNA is TGTGCCAGCAGCTCAGGGCCGGGGGACACTGAAGCTTTCTTT. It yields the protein CASSSGPGDTEAFF.

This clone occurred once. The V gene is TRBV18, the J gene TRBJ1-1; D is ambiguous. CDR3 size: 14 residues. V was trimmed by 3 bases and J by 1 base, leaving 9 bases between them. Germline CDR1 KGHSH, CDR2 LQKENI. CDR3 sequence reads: CASSPSGGNTEAFF. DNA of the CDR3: TGTGCCAGCTCACCTTCGGGTGGGAACACTGAAGCTTTCTTT. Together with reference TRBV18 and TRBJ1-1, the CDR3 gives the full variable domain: NAGVMQNPRHLVRRRGQEARLRCSPMKGHSHVYWYRQLPEEGLKFMVYLQKENIIDESGMPKERFSAEFPKEGPSILRIQQVVRGDSAAYFCASSPSGGNTEAFFGQGTRLTVV.

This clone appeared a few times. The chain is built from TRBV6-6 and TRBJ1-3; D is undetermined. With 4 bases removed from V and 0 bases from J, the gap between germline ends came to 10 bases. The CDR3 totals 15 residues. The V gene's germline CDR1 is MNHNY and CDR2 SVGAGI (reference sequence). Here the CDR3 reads CASSSLQLSGNTIYF. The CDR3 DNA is TGTGCCAGCAGTTCCCTACAGCTCTCTGGAAACACCATATATTTT.

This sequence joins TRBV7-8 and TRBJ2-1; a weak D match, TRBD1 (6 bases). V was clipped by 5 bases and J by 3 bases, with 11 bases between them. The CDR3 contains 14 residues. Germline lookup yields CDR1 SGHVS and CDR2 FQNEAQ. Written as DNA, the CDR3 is TGTGCCAGCAGCCCCAGGGGCGACTACAATGAGCAGTTCTTC. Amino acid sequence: CASSPRGDYNEQFF.

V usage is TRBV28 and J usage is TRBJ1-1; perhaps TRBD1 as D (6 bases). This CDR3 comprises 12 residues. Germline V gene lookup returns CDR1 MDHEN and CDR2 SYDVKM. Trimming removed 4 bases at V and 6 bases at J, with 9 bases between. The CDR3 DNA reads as TGTGCCAGCAGTTCCAACAGGGCTGAAGCTTTCTTT. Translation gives CASSSNRAEAFF. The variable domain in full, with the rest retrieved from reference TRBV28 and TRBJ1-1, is DVKVTQSSRYLVKRTGEKVFLECVQDMDHENMFWYRQDPGLGLRLIYFSYDVKMKEKGDIPEGYSVSREKKERFSLILESASTNQTSMYLCASSSNRAEAFFGQGTRLTVV.

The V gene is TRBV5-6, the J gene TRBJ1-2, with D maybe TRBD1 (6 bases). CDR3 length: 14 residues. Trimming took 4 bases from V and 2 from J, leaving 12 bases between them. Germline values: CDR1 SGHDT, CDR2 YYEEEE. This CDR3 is CASSDPTGNYGYTF. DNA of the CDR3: TGTGCCAGCAGCGACCCGACAGGAAACTATGGCTACACCTTC.

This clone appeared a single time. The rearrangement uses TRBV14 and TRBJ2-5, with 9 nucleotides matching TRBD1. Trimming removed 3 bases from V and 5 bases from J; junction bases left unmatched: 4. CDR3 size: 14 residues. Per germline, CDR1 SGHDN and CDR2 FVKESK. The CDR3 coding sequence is TGTGCCAGCAGCCACGGGACAGGGCTGGAGACCCAGTACTTC. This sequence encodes CASSHGTGLETQYF. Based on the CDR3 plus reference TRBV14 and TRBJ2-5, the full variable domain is EAGVTQFPSHSVIEKGQTVTLRCDPISGHDNLYWYRRVMGKEIKFLLHFVKESKQDESGMPNNRFLAERTGGTYSTLKVQPAELEDSGVYFCASSHGTGLETQYFGPGTRLLVL.

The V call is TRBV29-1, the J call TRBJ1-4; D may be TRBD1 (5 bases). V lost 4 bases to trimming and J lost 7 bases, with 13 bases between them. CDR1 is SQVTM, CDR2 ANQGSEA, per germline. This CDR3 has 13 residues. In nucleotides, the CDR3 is TGCAGCGTTGGGAGGAGGGGTAGTGAAAAACTGTTTTTT. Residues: CSVGRRGSEKLFF.

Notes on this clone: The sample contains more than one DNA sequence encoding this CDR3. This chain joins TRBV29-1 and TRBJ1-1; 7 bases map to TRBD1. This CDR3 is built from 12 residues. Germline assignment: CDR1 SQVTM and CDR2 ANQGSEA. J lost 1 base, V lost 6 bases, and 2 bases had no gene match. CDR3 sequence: CSVRTGNTEAFF. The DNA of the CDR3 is TGCAGCGTGAGGACAGGGAACACTGAAGCTTTCTTT.